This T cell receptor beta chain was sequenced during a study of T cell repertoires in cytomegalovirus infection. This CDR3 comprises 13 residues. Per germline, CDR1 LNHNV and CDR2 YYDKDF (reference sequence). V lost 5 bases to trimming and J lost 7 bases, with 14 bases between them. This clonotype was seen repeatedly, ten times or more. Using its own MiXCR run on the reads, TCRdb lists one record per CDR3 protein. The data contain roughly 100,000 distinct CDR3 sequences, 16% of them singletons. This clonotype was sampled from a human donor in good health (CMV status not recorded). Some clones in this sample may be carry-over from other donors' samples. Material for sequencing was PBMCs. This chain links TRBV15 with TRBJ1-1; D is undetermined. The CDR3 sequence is CATSGPLGLEAFF. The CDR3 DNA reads TGTGCCACCAGCGGGCCTCTTGGGCTTGAAGCTTTCTTT.